These T cell receptor beta chains were read from a single sample in a study of blood T cell repertoires in COVID-19. Data came from immunoSEQ multiplex PCR; TCRdb stores just in-frame clones and leaves some out. Of 100,000 to 150,000 clones in the sample, 85% were seen once. The specimen was peripheral blood. Receptor source: a man older than 75 with active or convalescent COVID-19. Each CDR3 is given with its conserved first and last residue. A D gene is named only where the DNA matches it firmly. Clone size is given for some rows only: seen once, a few or many times, or a class if the clone is expanded.

D	V	size	J	CDR3	DNA
TRBD1	TRBV6-2/TRBV6-3	.	TRBJ1-5	CASSPRGLGNQPQHF	TGTGCCAGCAGTCCCAGGGGGTTGGGCAATCAGCCCCAGCATTTT
TRBD1	TRBV15	.	TRBJ1-3	CATSRGLTGGTGNTIYF	TGTGCCACCAGCAGGGGTTTGACAGGGGGAACTGGAAACACCATATATTTT
.	TRBV11-3	.	TRBJ2-7	CASSLNQGSHEQYF	TGTGCCAGCAGCTTGAATCAGGGGTCCCACGAGCAGTACTTC
.	TRBV7-8	.	TRBJ2-5	CASSLVRGGVETQYF	TGTGCCAGCAGCTTAGTTAGGGGGGGGGTAGAGACCCAGTACTTC
.	TRBV14	.	TRBJ1-2	CASSQDLLLGSAGTF	TGTGCCAGCAGCCAAGATCTGCTCTTGGGGTCGGCGGGCACCTTC
TRBD1	TRBV27	.	TRBJ2-7	CASSLNRGVNEQYF	TGTGCCAGCAGTTTGAACAGGGGAGTGAACGAGCAGTACTTC
.	TRBV27	.	TRBJ2-7	CASSRGTTERQYF	TGTGCCAGCAGTAGGGGGACTACGGAAAGGCAGTACTTC
.	TRBV4-2	.	TRBJ2-3	CASSPRPGDTQYF	TGTGCCAGCAGCCCCCGACCCGGGGATACGCAGTATTTT
.	TRBV7-9	once	TRBJ2-1	CASSPKVEAGHNEQFF	TGTGCCAGCAGCCCCAAGGTGGAGGCAGGCCACAATGAGCAGTTCTTC
TRBD2	TRBV9	.	TRBJ2-1	CASSVSGGPYNEQFF	TGTGCCAGCAGCGTAAGCGGGGGTCCATACAATGAGCAGTTCTTC
.	TRBV19	.	TRBJ1-1	CASSIGQINTEAFF	TGTGCCAGTAGTATAGGCCAGATTAACACTGAAGCTTTCTTT
TRBD2	TRBV6-1	.	TRBJ2-5	CASSDGAGVGETQYF	TGTGCCAGCAGTGATGGGGCGGGAGTTGGAGAGACCCAGTACTTC
TRBD2	TRBV5-1	.	TRBJ2-1	CASLAGGPGNEQFF	TGCGCCAGCTTAGCGGGAGGGCCGGGGAATGAGCAGTTCTTC
.	TRBV9	few	TRBJ1-1	CASNPFEGNTEAFF	TGTGCCAGCAACCCCTTCGAGGGGAACACTGAAGCTTTCTTT
TRBD1	TRBV12-3/TRBV12-4	.	TRBJ2-4	CASSLAGGNIQYF	TGTGCCAGCAGTTTGGCAGGGGGAAACATTCAGTACTTC
.	TRBV3-1/TRBV3-2	.	TRBJ1-6	CASSPTRLNPTANSPLHF	TGTGCCAGCAGCCCCACACGTCTAAACCCGACAGCTAATTCACCCCTCCACTTT
.	TRBV10-3	.	TRBJ1-5	CAMKGTPDQPQHF	TGTGCCATGAAAGGGACACCCGATCAGCCCCAGCATTTT
.	TRBV5-1	.	TRBJ2-3	CASSFVADNTDTQYF	TGCGCCAGCAGCTTCGTAGCGGATAACACAGATACGCAGTATTTT
.	TRBV28	.	TRBJ1-3	CASSSGTFVGNTIYF	TGTGCCAGCAGTTCCGGGACTTTCGTAGGAAACACCATATATTTT
TRBD1	TRBV5-1	.	TRBJ1-1	CASSPNAGQGPKAFF	TGCGCCAGCAGCCCCAACGCGGGACAGGGCCCGAAAGCTTTCTTT
TRBD1	TRBV4-2	.	TRBJ2-7	CASSQDPRGTGREQYF	TGTGCCAGCAGCCAAGACCCACGCGGGACAGGGCGGGAGCAGTACTTC
.	TRBV7-3	.	TRBJ2-5	CASSLGGGSLIETQYF	TGTGCCAGCAGCTTAGGGGGCGGGAGCCTCATTGAGACCCAGTACTTC
TRBD2	TRBV18	.	TRBJ2-1	CASSPPSTGGRMAGNEQFF	TGTGCCAGCTCACCACCAAGTACTGGCGGGAGAATGGCGGGGAATGAGCAGTTCTTC
.	TRBV7-8	.	TRBJ1-5	CASSPVPKGQGGISNQPQHF	TGTGCCAGCAGCCCAGTCCCGAAGGGGCAGGGAGGGATAAGCAATCAGCCCCAGCATTTT
TRBD2	TRBV11-2	.	TRBJ2-1	CASSPGLAGDNEQFF	TGTGCCAGCAGTCCCGGACTAGCGGGGGACAATGAGCAGTTCTTC
.	TRBV12-3/TRBV12-4	.	TRBJ2-5	CASSRGPRETQYF	TGTGCCAGCAGCCGGGGTCCAAGAGAGACCCAGTACTTC
TRBD2	TRBV4-2	.	TRBJ2-3	CASSQRGGWIDTQYF	TGTGCCAGCAGCCAGCGGGGGGGGTGGATAGATACGCAGTATTTT
TRBD1	TRBV6-5	.	TRBJ1-1	CASRGTGAGETEAFF	TGTGCCAGCAGAGGGACAGGGGCGGGGGAGACTGAAGCTTTCTTT
.	TRBV5-4	.	TRBJ2-1	CASSLVSVDEQFF	TGTGCCAGCAGCTTGGTCTCAGTTGATGAGCAGTTCTTC
TRBD1	TRBV5-1	.	TRBJ1-3	CASSLVGQGSGNTIYF	TGCGCCAGCAGCTTGGTGGGACAGGGCTCTGGAAACACCATATATTTT
TRBD1	TRBV19	.	TRBJ1-3	CASSMDRAGNTIYF	TGTGCCAGTAGTATGGACAGGGCTGGAAACACCATATATTTT
TRBD1	TRBV6-2/TRBV6-3	few	TRBJ2-1	CASSWGQGALGGQFF	TGTGCCAGCAGTTGGGGACAGGGGGCCCTAGGAGGGCAGTTCTTC
TRBD1	TRBV7-9	.	TRBJ1-3	CASSLGQVHSGNTIYF	TGTGCCAGCAGTCTGGGACAGGTTCACTCTGGAAACACCATATATTTT
TRBD1	TRBV7-3	many	TRBJ2-1	CASSPTGAYNEPFF	TGTGCCAGCAGCCCGACAGGGGCTTACAATGAGCCCTTCTTC
.	TRBV6-2/TRBV6-3	.	TRBJ1-1	CASSYPRGEAEAFF	TGTGCCAGCAGTTACCCCAGGGGTGAGGCTGAAGCTTTCTTT
.	TRBV19	.	TRBJ2-4	CASRELAKNIQYF	TGTGCCAGTAGGGAGTTAGCCAAAAACATTCAGTACTTC
.	TRBV3-1/TRBV3-2	.	TRBJ1-1	CASSQEMRTEAFF	TGTGCCAGCAGCCAAGAAATGAGGACTGAAGCTTTCTTT
TRBD2	TRBV25-1	.	TRBJ2-2	CASSKGGSTGELFF	TGTGCCAGCAGTAAGGGAGGGAGCACCGGGGAGCTGTTTTTT
.	TRBV9	.	TRBJ2-2	CASSLRAAHTGELFF	TGTGCCAGCAGTTTGAGGGCGGCACACACCGGGGAGCTGTTTTTT
.	TRBV21-1	few	TRBJ1-2	CASLRRGQGILRGGYTF	TGTGCCAGCTTGCGGCGGGGACAGGGAATTTTGCGCGGGGGCTACACCTTC
.	TRBV6-5	.	TRBJ1-6	CASSSRTASYNSPLHF	TGTGCCAGCAGTTCCCGGACAGCCTCCTATAATTCACCCCTCCACTTT
.	TRBV15	.	TRBJ1-6	CATSRADSPLHF	TGTGCCACCAGTAGAGCGGATTCACCCCTCCACTTT
.	TRBV3-1/TRBV3-2	.	TRBJ2-5	CASSQVGGGETQYF	TGTGCCAGCAGCCAAGTAGGGGGTGGGGAGACCCAGTACTTC
.	TRBV7-9	.	TRBJ1-4	CASSYGATNEKLFF	TGTGCCAGCAGCTACGGTGCAACTAATGAAAAACTGTTTTTT
.	TRBV5-1	.	TRBJ2-3	CASGPRWSTDTQYF	TGCGCCAGTGGGCCCAGGTGGAGCACAGATACGCAGTATTTT
TRBD1	TRBV18	.	TRBJ1-4	CASSPSGTANEKLFF	TGTGCCAGCTCACCATCCGGGACAGCTAATGAAAAACTGTTTTTT
.	TRBV3-1/TRBV3-2	.	TRBJ1-4	CASRSNSNEKLFF	TGTGCCAGCAGATCAAACTCAAATGAAAAACTGTTTTTT
.	TRBV7-7	.	TRBJ2-5	CASSSTGLQETQYF	TGTGCCAGCAGCTCGACGGGGTTGCAAGAGACCCAGTACTTC
.	TRBV30	.	TRBJ1-6	CAWSSTARSPLHF	TGTGCCTGGAGTAGTACAGCCAGGTCACCCCTCCACTTT
TRBD1	TRBV9	few	TRBJ2-5	CASSDGTVGHQETQYF	TGTGCCAGCAGCGACGGGACAGTAGGGCACCAAGAGACCCAGTACTTC
TRBD1	TRBV4-2	.	TRBJ1-1	CASSGDSGTEAFF	TGTGCCAGCAGCGGGGACAGTGGGACTGAAGCTTTCTTT
.	TRBV5-5	.	TRBJ1-4	CASSWGGLATNEKLFF	TGTGCCAGCAGCTGGGGCGGTCTGGCGACTAATGAAAAACTGTTTTTT
.	TRBV28	once	TRBJ2-2	CASSLRRGTGTGELFF	TGTGCCAGCAGTCTCCGGCGGGGTACGGGCACCGGGGAGCTGTTTTTT
TRBD1	TRBV24-1	few	TRBJ2-7	CATSAGTAFYEQYF	TGTGCCACCAGTGCCGGGACAGCATTTTACGAGCAGTACTTC